One and the same sample provided the 8 T cell receptor beta chains below, sequenced in a study of a mutant IDH1 vaccine in newly diagnosed glioma. These receptors have no identified antigens. The protocol was immunoSEQ multiplex PCR, while the TCRdb copy is restricted to in-frame clones and leaves out a portion. Here the sample spans about 53,000 clones, less than 85% being singletons. Noted time point: week 5, during vaccination. All doses held 300 ug of mutant IDH1 20-mer peptide, with topical imiquimod. The sequencing used PBMCs, collected from a glioma patient whose treatment included an IDH1 peptide vaccine. All receptors derive from a woman younger than 35 with glioma. Some clones in this sample may be carry-over from other donors' samples.

The genes are TRBV30 and TRBJ2-7; D gene uncertain. The CDR3 covers 13 residues. Germline V CDR1 and CDR2: GTSNPN, SVGIG (reference sequence). V gave up 3 bases and J gave up 2 bases, with 11 bases separating them. The DNA for the CDR3 is TGTGCCTGGAGGGGATCGGCAACCTACGAGCAGTACTTC. This codes for CAWRGSATYEQYF.

The CDR3 region has the DNA TGTGCCTGGAGTCCCGCCAATGAAAAACTGTTTTTT. The encoded protein is CAWSPANEKLFF. This chain uses TRBV30 with TRBJ1-4; no clear D. Trimming cost V 2 bases and J 5 bases, with 6 bases left between them. Germline loops: CDR1 GTSNPN, CDR2 SVGIG (reference sequence). The CDR3 is 12 amino acids.

This chain joins TRBV11-2 and TRBJ2-7, with 8 bases fitting TRBD1. CDR3 length: 16 amino acids. Germline CDR1 SGHAT, CDR2 FQNNGV. Unmatched junction bases numbered 13, after V lost 4 bases and J lost 5 bases. CDR3 loop: CASSSLTRQGRNEQYF. The CDR3 DNA reads as TGTGCCAGCAGCTCCCTTACCCGACAGGGGAGGAACGAGCAGTACTTC.

The chain employs TRBV10-3 and TRBJ2-3, with TRBD1 matching 7 bases. J was trimmed by 0 bases and V by 0 bases; bases with no gene match: 6. Germline V gene sequence: CDR1 ENHRY, CDR2 SYGVKD. The CDR3 covers 17 residues. As DNA, the CDR3 is TGTGCCATCAGTGAGTCGACAGGGCCAACTAGCACAGATACGCAGTATTTT. It encodes CAISESTGPTSTDTQYF.

In this sample, this clone turned up a few times. CDR3 sequence (DNA): TGTGCCAGCAGCACCACCGATGGGGCTGAAGCTTTCTTT. It translates to CASSTTDGAEAFF. This chain joins TRBV5-4 and TRBJ1-1; D remains unclear. From germline, CDR1 is SGHNT and CDR2 YYREEE (reference sequence). CDR3 size: 13 residues. Trimming removed 4 bases from V and 6 bases from J, with 13 bases in between. The full variable domain, its missing parts supplied by reference TRBV5-4 and TRBJ1-1, is ETGVTQSPTHLIKTRGQQVTLRCSSQSGHNTVSWYQQALGQGPQFIFQYYREEENGRGNFPPRFSGLQFPNYSSELNVNALELDDSALYLCASSTTDGAEAFFGQGTRLTVV.

The chain uses TRBV4-1 and TRBJ1-2; D perhaps matches TRBD1 (6 bases). V was shortened by 3 bases and J by 0 bases, with 14 bases between the two germline ends. Germline V lookup: CDR1 MGHRA, CDR2 YSYEKL. The CDR3 spans 16 residues. Here the CDR3 reads CASSQNRDTSNYGYTF. The CDR3 DNA is TGCGCCAGCAGCCAGAACCGGGACACATCTAACTATGGCTACACCTTC.

This clone was counted a single time. This chain joins TRBV18 and TRBJ2-2; maybe TRBD1 (5 bases). Per germline, CDR1 KGHSH and CDR2 LQKENI. The CDR3 is 13 amino acids. Trimming cost V 4 bases and J 5 bases, with 8 bases left between them. The CDR3 DNA reads as TGTGCCAGCTCACAGCAGGGAACCGGGGAGCTGTTTTTT. Translating it yields CASSQQGTGELFF.

The chain combines TRBV18 with TRBJ2-7; D is possibly TRBD1 (5 bases). The V and J ends lost 0 bases and 1 base respectively, with 10 bases between them. Per germline, CDR1 KGHSH and CDR2 LQKENI. The CDR3 has 15 amino acids. CDR3 DNA sequence: TGTGCCAGCTCACCACCGCAGGACAATTCCTACGAGCAGTACTTC. Protein product: CASSPPQDNSYEQYF.